The TCR beta chain under discussion was sequenced for a study of shared clonotypes between healthy human individuals. In the case of this clone: Only one base separates this from a far larger clonotype, so it likely reflects a read error. The sample has other DNA sequences that encode this CDR3 too.

The CDR3 extends over 15 amino acids. Germline V gene data show CDR1 as MNHNY and CDR2 as SVGAGI (reference sequence). Sequenced by immunoSEQ multiplex PCR; TCRdb stores in-frame clones only, minus some. The repertoire includes under 600,000 clones, around 78% of them detected once, and around 13% sits in the top ten. The clonotype was recovered from a woman aged 40 to 50 in good health. Some clones in this sample may be carry-over from other donors' samples. The V gene is TRBV6-6, the J gene TRBJ1-5; D is unresolved. Sequencing used PBMCs. This CDR3 is CACSYSSSPNQPQHF. For the CDR3, the DNA is TGTGCCTGCAGTTACTCGAGCAGTCCAAATCAGCCCCAGCATTTT.